This is a list of T cell receptor beta chains from one sample in a study of CD8 T cells in Susac syndrome. TCRdb processed the immunoSEQ multiplex PCR reads anew with MiXCR; each CDR3 protein has one entry. The sample has under 150,000 distinct CDR3 sequences, approximately 94% seen once. What was sequenced was CD4+ T cells from PBMCs. The origin of the receptors is a human donor with multiple sclerosis. CDR3s include the opening cysteine and the closing phenylalanine or tryptophan. A D gene is named only where the DNA matches it firmly. Rows may omit the clone size; those that give it use once, few, many or a size class.

size	D	J	V	DNA	CDR3
-	TRBD1	TRBJ2-7	TRBV7-3	TGTGCCAGCAGTCCCGGGACAGGGGGTTCTTGGGAGCAGTACTTC	CASSPGTGGSWEQYF
-	-	TRBJ1-1	TRBV29-1	TGCAGCGCACTGAACACTGAAGCTTTCTTT	CSALNTEAFF
-	TRBD2	TRBJ2-7	TRBV7-2	TGTGCCAGCAAGCGGGGGGGAGGCCACGAGCAGTACTTC	CASKRGGGHEQYF
-	TRBD1	TRBJ2-5	TRBV6-5	TGTGCCAGCAGTTATTCGACAGGGGCCGCAGGGGAAACCCAGTACTTC	CASSYSTGAAGETQYF
-	TRBD2	TRBJ2-3	TRBV4-1	TGCGCCAGCAGCTCTCCCCACCTAGCGGGGGGCACAGATACGCAGTATTTT	CASSSPHLAGGTDTQYF
-	-	TRBJ1-2	TRBV27	TGTGCCACCAGGGATCCTAACTATGGCTACACCTTC	CATRDPNYGYTF
once	-	TRBJ1-1	TRBV4-3	TGCGCCAGCAGCCAAGCCGGTTACACTGAAGCTTTCTTT	CASSQAGYTEAFF
-	TRBD1	TRBJ1-6	TRBV30	TGTGCCTGGAGATTAGGGGGCCCCTATAATTCACCCCTCCACTTT	CAWRLGGPYNSPLHF
-	TRBD1	TRBJ2-1	TRBV5-1	TGCGCCAGCCGGACAGGTCTCCTTGGATCGCACAATGAGCAGTTCTTC	CASRTGLLGSHNEQFF
-	-	TRBJ2-6	TRBV29-1	TGCAGCGTTGAGTTCGGGACAACTGGGGCCAACGTCCTGACTTTC	CSVEFGTTGANVLTF
-	TRBD2	TRBJ2-2	TRBV18	TGTGCCAGCTCACCAACCACGGCGGGAGGTCTCTCCGGGGAGCTGTTTTTT	CASSPTTAGGLSGELFF